The 20 T cell receptor beta chains presented below share a single source sample, sequenced in a study of Ad26.COV2.S vaccination and SARS-CoV-2 variants. Here immunoSEQ multiplex PCR was the method, and the copy in TCRdb shows in-frame clones only, minus some. The table shows around 140,000 clones, with about nine tenths occurring only once. The sample was peripheral blood, taken after recovery from COVID-19. These receptors were collected from a human donor who had recovered from COVID-19.

The genes are TRBV2 and TRBJ2-7; 11 bases fit TRBD1. After removal of 8 bases from V and 4 bases from J, the junction contained 4 bases not matched to a gene. The length of the CDR3 is 13 residues. From germline, CDR1 is SNHLY and CDR2 FYNNEI. CDR3 sequence reads: CASGQGAWYEQYF. In DNA, the CDR3 is TGTGCCAGCGGACAGGGGGCCTGGTACGAGCAGTACTTC.

This clone was detected only once. The chain employs TRBV6-5 and TRBJ2-7; D remains ambiguous. The V end was cut by 0 bases, the J end by 6 bases, with 12 bases between. CDR3 length: 14 amino acids. CDR1 and CDR2 from the germline V gene are MNHEY and SVGAGI. In DNA, the CDR3 is TGTGCCAGCAGTTACTCGACGGTGGGCGGCGAGCAGTACTTC. Its translation is CASSYSTVGGEQYF.

The genes are TRBV3-1 (or the pseudogene TRBV3-2) and TRBJ1-5, with D unclear. Germline V gene lookup returns CDR1 LGHDT and CDR2 YNNKEL (reference sequence). The CDR3 contains 15 residues. V lost 0 bases to trimming and J lost 4 bases, with 10 bases between them. DNA for the CDR3: TGTGCCAGCAGCCAAGAGTATCGGACGAATCAGCCCCAGCATTTT. This sequence encodes CASSQEYRTNQPQHF.

The rearrangement uses TRBV4-3 and TRBJ1-1; unclear D gene. CDR1 LGHNA and CDR2 YSLEER come from the germline V gene. The V end lost 0 bases, the J end lost 1 base, and 18 bases lay between the germline ends. The length of the CDR3 is 18 residues. The CDR3 is CASSQDRHDIRRNTEAFF. CDR3 DNA sequence: TGCGCCAGCAGCCAAGATCGACATGACATTCGGAGGAACACTGAAGCTTTCTTT.

This sequence joins TRBV9 and TRBJ1-4; D ambiguous. In germline, CDR1 is SGDLS, CDR2 YYNGEE. There are 18 residues in the CDR3. Trimming stripped 0 bases from V and 8 bases from J, with 23 bases between. CDR3 amino acids: CASSVAEGPTAEREKLFF. Here the CDR3 DNA reads TGTGCCAGCAGCGTAGCTGAGGGCCCCACCGCGGAACGCGAAAAACTGTTTTTT.

This chain links TRBV5-1 with TRBJ2-3; TRBD2 matches at 8 bases. Germline-derived CDR1 and CDR2 are SGHRS and YFSETQ. V shed 5 bases and J 4 bases; nucleotides not matched to a gene: 9. The CDR3 loop spans 15 amino acids. Here the CDR3 DNA reads TGCGCCAGCAGGCCCCTCGGGGGGGCGGCAGATACGCAGTATTTT. It translates to CASRPLGGAADTQYF.

This clone was detected only a few times. The rearrangement uses TRBV4-3 and TRBJ2-3; TRBD2 aligns across 7 bases. Germline trimming cut 4 bases from V and 4 bases from J; bases unmatched to any gene: 14. The CDR3 is 17 residues long. Germline CDR1 LGHNA, CDR2 YSLEER. CDR3 sequence (DNA): TGCGCCAGCAGCCTCAGCGGGGCGGGAAACGGGGCAGATACGCAGTATTTT. Translated: CASSLSGAGNGADTQYF.

CDR3: CASSQTGSRQPQHF. CDR3 bases: TGTGCCAGCAGCCAGACAGGGAGTAGGCAGCCCCAGCATTTT. This chain joins TRBV27 and TRBJ1-5, with 7 bases aligning to TRBD1. There are 14 residues in the CDR3. CDR1 is MNHEY, CDR2 SMNVEV, per germline (reference sequence). The junction had 9 bases not matched to a gene; V was cut back by 6 bases and J by 7 bases.

The V gene is TRBV28, the J gene TRBJ2-5; TRBD2 agrees at 7 bases. J was trimmed by 4 bases and V by 1 base; bases with no gene match: 12. CDR1 is MDHEN and CDR2 is SYDVKM in the germline V gene. CDR3 length: 17 amino acids. CDR3 DNA: TGTGCCAGCAGTTTATACCCCTCGGAGGGAGGGGCAGAGACCCAGTACTTC. Its protein is CASSLYPSEGGAETQYF.

The genes are TRBV4-3 and TRBJ2-2; a possible D gene is TRBD1 (5 bases). Trimming removed 4 bases at V and 0 bases at J, with 12 bases between. CDR3 length: 16 residues. Germline values: CDR1 LGHNA, CDR2 YSLEER. CDR3: CASSRNGHPNTGELFF. CDR3 DNA: TGCGCCAGCAGCCGAAATGGACACCCGAACACCGGGGAGCTGTTTTTT.

CDR3 sequence (DNA): TGTGCCAGCAGTTTGGCCGACGGTACCCTCCACTTT. It specifies CASSLADGTLHF. The V and J genes are TRBV6-6 and TRBJ1-6; D gene unclear. Trimming took off 4 bases at V and 14 bases at J, with 12 bases between the two ends. CDR1 is MNHNY, CDR2 SVGAGI, per germline (reference sequence). CDR3 length: 12 residues.

This sequence joins TRBV7-2 and TRBJ1-2; D gene uncertain. V lost 1 base to trimming and J lost 8 bases, with 11 bases between them. This CDR3 is 13 amino acids long. The germline CDR1 and CDR2 sequences are SGHTA and FQGNSA. The CDR3 DNA follows: TGTGCCAGCAGCTTAGAGTCGGGCTGGGGCTACACCTTC. Encoded protein: CASSLESGWGYTF.

The chain joins TRBV28 to TRBJ1-2; TRBD1 agrees at 8 bases. There are 13 residues in the CDR3. The V segment lost 9 bases and the J segment 4 bases; nucleotides outside the gene matches: 7. Germline V gives CDR1 MDHEN, CDR2 SYDVKM. The DNA of the CDR3 is TGTGCCAGTCGACAGGGGAAGTCCTATGGCTACACCTTC. Protein product: CASRQGKSYGYTF.

V and J are TRBV5-4 and TRBJ1-1; D gene ambiguous. Germline CDR1 reads SGHNT; CDR2 reads YYREEE (reference sequence). The V gene lost 0 bases and the J gene lost 5 bases, with 14 bases spanning the gap. The CDR3 is 15 residues long. CDR3 sequence reads: CASSLGLTTITEAFF. CDR3 nucleotides: TGTGCCAGCAGCTTGGGTTTGACAACCATAACTGAAGCTTTCTTT.

The chain links TRBV6-5 to TRBJ2-1, with D unresolved. CDR3 length: 12 residues. The V and J ends lost 6 bases and 7 bases respectively, with 10 bases between them. Germline CDR1 is MNHEY and CDR2 is SVGAGI. The DNA for the CDR3 is TGTGCCAGCAGGAACAATGGTAATGAGCAGTTCTTC. Translation: CASRNNGNEQFF.

V gene TRBV11-2 combines with J gene TRBJ2-7; 11 nucleotides line up with TRBD2. In germline, CDR1 is SGHAT, CDR2 FQNNGV. V was pared by 5 bases and J by 5 bases, with 5 bases of the junction left unmatched. The CDR3 has 14 amino acids. CDR3 coding DNA: TGTGCCAGCAGCCCCGGGACTAGCGGAGACGAGCAGTACTTC. Translated: CASSPGTSGDEQYF.

The gene calls are TRBV11-2 and TRBJ2-5, with 8 bases that match TRBD2. Germline CDR1 reads SGHAT; CDR2 reads FQNNGV. The CDR3 has 17 amino acids. The V segment lost 1 base and the J segment 4 bases; nucleotides outside the gene matches: 11. The CDR3 DNA sequence: TGTGCCAGCAGCTTAGCAAGCGGGGGTTACATGCGAGAGACCCAGTACTTC. Translating it yields CASSLASGGYMRETQYF.

The chain uses TRBV7-9 and TRBJ2-7, with TRBD1 identical over 11 bases. Germline V CDR1 and CDR2: SEHNR, FQNEAQ (reference sequence). CDR3 length: 15 residues. Trimming removed 6 bases from V and 2 bases from J; junction bases left unmatched: 6. The CDR3 DNA is TGTGCCAGCAGACAGGGACAGGGGGAAACCTACGAGCAGTACTTC. Protein sequence: CASRQGQGETYEQYF. The complete variable domain, with remaining parts taken from reference TRBV7-9 and TRBJ2-7, reads DTGVSQNPRHKITKRGQNVTFRCDPISEHNRLYWYRQTLGQGPEFLTYFQNEAQLEKSRLLSDRFSAERPKGSFSTLEIQRTEQGDSAMYLCASRQGQGETYEQYFGPGTRLTVT.

This clone came up a few times. The rearrangement links TRBV6-5 to TRBJ1-1; no clear D. V was trimmed by 5 bases and J by 1 base, leaving 8 bases between them. The CDR3 runs to 13 residues. CDR1 is MNHEY and CDR2 is SVGAGI in the germline V gene. Here the CDR3 reads CASSTPQNTEAFF. The CDR3 DNA reads as TGTGCCAGCAGTACCCCCCAGAACACTGAAGCTTTCTTT.

V and J are TRBV4-3 and TRBJ1-6; D may be TRBD1 (6 bases). V was clipped by 0 bases and J by 7 bases, with 10 bases between them. The length of the CDR3 is 15 residues. CDR1 is LGHNA and CDR2 is YSLEER in the germline V gene. The CDR3 reads CASSQDRGQNSPLHF. In DNA form, the CDR3 reads TGCGCCAGCAGCCAAGATCGCGGACAGAATTCACCCCTCCACTTT.